What follows are 8 T cell receptor beta chains derived from one specimen sequenced in a study of blood T cell repertoires in COVID-19. Produced via immunoSEQ multiplex PCR; TCRdb's table is partial and in-frame only. The top ten hold more than 9% of the sample, which has approximately 300,000 clones, 70% to 90% seen once. Material: PBMCs or T cells enriched from blood (not recorded which). The receptors were sampled from a woman between 18 and 29 years old who had recovered from COVID-19.

V gene TRBV6-1 combines with J gene TRBJ2-5; D call uncertain. The CDR3 consists of 15 residues. V was clipped by 2 bases and J by 5 bases, with 15 bases between them. In germline, CDR1 is MNHNS, CDR2 SASEGT. CDR3 coding DNA: TGTGCCAGCAGTGAAATGGAGCTACCCGGGGAGACCCAGTACTTC. Residues: CASSEMELPGETQYF.

The CDR3 coding sequence is TGTGCCAGCAGTACTGGACAGGTCATGAACACTGAAGCTTTCTTT. This translates into CASSTGQVMNTEAFF. The genes are TRBV27 and TRBJ1-1; 7 bases agree with TRBD1. J lost 0 bases, V lost 5 bases, and 6 bases had no gene match. The germline V gene has CDR1 MNHEY and CDR2 SMNVEV (reference sequence). The CDR3 has 15 residues.

This chain uses TRBV19 with TRBJ1-5, with TRBD1 matching 7 bases. Germline CDR1 and CDR2: LNHDA and SQIVND (reference sequence). This CDR3 contains 15 residues. Trimming cost V 3 bases and J 3 bases; bases outside gene matches: 5. The CDR3 nucleotides are TGTGCCAGTAGTATCACTGACAGGGACAATCAGCCCCAGCATTTT. Protein: CASSITDRDNQPQHF.

The chain is built from TRBV6-5 and TRBJ2-6; 8 bases map to TRBD1. The germline gives CDR1 MNHEY, CDR2 SVGAGI. Germline trimming cut 10 bases from V and 1 base from J; bases unmatched to any gene: 6. The CDR3 spans 15 residues. The CDR3 DNA sequence: TGTGCCACTCGGACAGGGAAATCTGGGGCCAACGTCCTGACTTTC. The encoded protein is CATRTGKSGANVLTF.

The rearrangement links TRBV5-1 to TRBJ1-1; 10 bases line up with TRBD1. Germline CDR1 reads SGHRS; CDR2 reads YFSETQ. This CDR3 is built from 16 residues. Unmatched junction bases numbered 3, after V lost 0 bases and J lost 1 base. CDR3 nucleotides: TGCGCCAGCAGCTTGGGACAGGGGGCAACGAACACTGAAGCTTTCTTT. Its protein is CASSLGQGATNTEAFF.

The chain recombines TRBV10-3 with TRBJ1-3, with TRBD1 identical over 9 bases. The CDR3 covers 15 residues. Germline CDR1 and CDR2: ENHRY and SYGVKD. Unmatched junction bases numbered 8, after V lost 9 bases and J lost 2 bases. The CDR3 bases are TGTGCCATGGCCGCGGACAGGGGTACTGGAAACACCATATATTTT. Translation: CAMAADRGTGNTIYF.

The chain couples TRBV6-5 to TRBJ2-7, with D tentatively TRBD1 (6 bases). The CDR3 is 13 residues long. The ends were cut back, 2 bases at V and 3 bases at J, with 8 bases in the middle. Germline V gives CDR1 MNHEY, CDR2 SVGAGI. In DNA form, the CDR3 reads TGTGCCAGCAGTTACGGGGACAACTACGAGCAGTACTTC. The encoded protein is CASSYGDNYEQYF.

A word on this clone: In the same sample, other DNA sequences code for this CDR3. This chain uses TRBV30 with TRBJ1-5; no clear D. V was cut by 0 bases and J by 2 bases, with 5 bases left in between. The CDR3 runs to 13 residues. CDR1 GTSNPN and CDR2 SVGIG come from the germline V gene (reference sequence). The CDR3 nucleotides are TGTGCCTGGAGTGTACAAGGCAATCAGCCCCAGCATTTT. Protein sequence: CAWSVQGNQPQHF.